The rows below give T cell receptor beta chains drawn from one sample of a study of T-cell reconstitution after alpha-beta-depleted transplantation in children. Each CDR3 protein gets one entry after TCRdb re-called the PCR reads with MiXCR. The data show around 480,000 distinct CDR3 sequences, around a third seen once. The sequencing here drew on PBMCs from the stem cell graft donor, taken from the stem cell graft. The origin of the receptors is a human donor who donated a stem cell graft to a child with aplastic anemia. Each CDR3 is given with its conserved first and last residue. Each record gives: D gene, clone size, V gene, J gene, CDR3 protein, CDR3 DNA. The D gene is left open where the match is weak. A row's size may be missing; if present it is once, few, many or a size class.

d_call: NA
clone_size: few
v_call: TRBV20-1
j_call: TRBJ2-7
cdr3_aa: CSHRYEQYF
cdr3_nt: TGCAGCCATCGCTACGAGCAGTACTTC

d_call: NA
clone_size: NA
v_call: TRBV20-1
j_call: TRBJ2-3
cdr3_aa: CSAKPDWSTDTQYF
cdr3_nt: TGCAGTGCTAAGCCCGACTGGAGCACAGATACGCAGTATTTT

d_call: NA
clone_size: once
v_call: TRBV28
j_call: TRBJ1-3
cdr3_aa: CASSLPYTGSSGNTIYF
cdr3_nt: TGTGCCAGCAGTTTGCCTTACACAGGGAGCTCTGGAAACACCATATATTTT

d_call: TRBD2
clone_size: NA
v_call: TRBV9
j_call: TRBJ2-3
cdr3_aa: CASNPSGDTDTQYF
cdr3_nt: TGTGCCAGCAACCCTAGCGGGGACACAGATACGCAGTATTTT

d_call: NA
clone_size: few
v_call: TRBV27
j_call: TRBJ1-1
cdr3_aa: CASSLWEGMHTEAFF
cdr3_nt: TGTGCCAGCAGTTTATGGGAGGGTATGCACACTGAAGCTTTCTTT

d_call: TRBD2
clone_size: NA
v_call: TRBV28
j_call: TRBJ2-1
cdr3_aa: CASSSTTSPSYNEQFF
cdr3_nt: TGTGCCAGCAGTTCCACGACTAGCCCCTCCTACAATGAGCAGTTCTTC

d_call: TRBD2
clone_size: NA
v_call: TRBV6-2/TRBV6-3
j_call: TRBJ2-1
cdr3_aa: CASSYSMRERYNEQFF
cdr3_nt: TGTGCCAGCAGTTACTCGATGCGGGAGCGCTACAATGAGCAGTTCTTC

d_call: NA
clone_size: NA
v_call: TRBV5-1
j_call: TRBJ2-2
cdr3_aa: CASSAEGRFGELFF
cdr3_nt: TGCGCCAGCAGCGCGGAGGGACGTTTCGGGGAGCTGTTTTTT

d_call: NA
clone_size: many
v_call: TRBV24-1
j_call: TRBJ1-5
cdr3_aa: CATSDRRMDQPQHF
cdr3_nt: TGTGCCACCAGTGACCGCCGAATGGATCAGCCCCAGCATTTT

d_call: TRBD1
clone_size: NA
v_call: TRBV20-1
j_call: TRBJ2-1
cdr3_aa: CSARSTGGASYNEQFF
cdr3_nt: TGCAGTGCTAGATCGACAGGGGGCGCCTCCTACAATGAGCAGTTCTTC

d_call: NA
clone_size: NA
v_call: TRBV5-5
j_call: TRBJ1-5
cdr3_aa: CASRPEGALNSNQPQHF
cdr3_nt: TGTGCCAGCAGACCCGAAGGGGCCCTAAATAGCAATCAGCCCCAGCATTTT

d_call: NA
clone_size: NA
v_call: TRBV6-1
j_call: TRBJ2-5
cdr3_aa: CASSLCRSLETQYF
cdr3_nt: TGTGCCAGCAGCCTGTGTCGGTCTCTGGAGACCCAGTACTTC

d_call: NA
clone_size: few
v_call: TRBV20-1
j_call: TRBJ2-7
cdr3_aa: CSAADFSYEQYF
cdr3_nt: TGCAGTGCTGCAGACTTTTCCTACGAGCAGTACTTC

d_call: TRBD1
clone_size: NA
v_call: TRBV9
j_call: TRBJ2-2
cdr3_aa: CASSAAGTGNTGELFF
cdr3_nt: TGTGCCAGCAGCGCCGCCGGGACAGGTAACACCGGGGAGCTGTTTTTT

d_call: NA
clone_size: NA
v_call: TRBV11-2
j_call: TRBJ1-1
cdr3_aa: CASGGREAFF
cdr3_nt: TGTGCCAGCGGGGGACGTGAAGCTTTCTTT

d_call: TRBD1
clone_size: NA
v_call: TRBV27
j_call: TRBJ2-5
cdr3_aa: CASSFSPRTGKGETQYF
cdr3_nt: TGTGCCAGCAGTTTTTCGCCCCGGACAGGGAAGGGGGAGACCCAGTACTTC

d_call: NA
clone_size: few
v_call: TRBV30
j_call: TRBJ1-5
cdr3_aa: CAWRGSTGSQHF
cdr3_nt: TGTGCCTGGAGGGGGTCAACAGGTTCTCAGCATTTT

d_call: TRBD2
clone_size: NA
v_call: TRBV20-1
j_call: TRBJ2-2
cdr3_aa: CSARLAGRTGELFF
cdr3_nt: TGCAGTGCAAGACTAGCGGGACGCACCGGGGAGCTGTTTTTT

d_call: NA
clone_size: NA
v_call: TRBV12-3/TRBV12-4
j_call: TRBJ2-3
cdr3_aa: CASNTRLADTQYF
cdr3_nt: TGTGCCAGCAACACTAGATTGGCAGATACGCAGTATTTT

d_call: NA
clone_size: few
v_call: TRBV20-1
j_call: TRBJ1-6
cdr3_aa: CSAHTGNSPLHF
cdr3_nt: TGCAGTGCCCATACAGGCAATTCACCCCTCCACTTT

d_call: TRBD2
clone_size: few
v_call: TRBV7-2
j_call: TRBJ2-5
cdr3_aa: CASSFAGRGETQYF
cdr3_nt: TGTGCCAGCAGCTTTGCGGGGAGGGGAGAGACCCAGTACTTC

d_call: NA
clone_size: NA
v_call: TRBV7-2
j_call: TRBJ1-5
cdr3_aa: CASSRPGSNQPQHF
cdr3_nt: TGTGCCAGCAGCCGTCCGGGGAGCAATCAGCCCCAGCATTTT

d_call: TRBD2
clone_size: NA
v_call: TRBV12-3/TRBV12-4
j_call: TRBJ2-1
cdr3_aa: CASRTTSGRASYNEQFF
cdr3_nt: TGTGCCAGCAGGACGACTAGCGGGAGGGCTTCCTACAATGAGCAGTTCTTC